The clone carrying this T cell receptor (beta chain) was picked up many times. This entry is derived from a study of T cells after yellow fever vaccination. Germline V gene data show CDR1 as SGHRS and CDR2 as YFSETQ. This CDR3 spans 17 amino acids. Trimming cost V 4 bases and J 9 bases, with 23 bases left between them. A 5'RACE template-switching step, the method used to make TCR cDNA, added a universal primer site and UMIs. Each CDR3 protein is one row after TCRdb ran MiXCR on the 5' RACE reads. The data contain nearly 300,000 distinct CDR3 sequences, roughly 8.7% of them singletons. This TCR was recovered from a young man who received the YFV17D yellow fever vaccine. The V call is TRBV5-1, the J call TRBJ1-6; D is unresolved. Specimen: CD4+ T cells sorted from PBMCs, collected 5 days after the yellow fever booster vaccination. CDR3 sequence: CASSLDPGSNWGSPLHF. The CDR3 nucleotides read TGCGCCAGCAGCCTAGACCCGGGCTCCAACTGGGGTTCACCCCTCCACTTT.